This TCR beta chain was sequenced for a study of type 1 and type 2 diabetes patients. Overall study context: Participants included type 1 and type 2 diabetes patients plus nondiabetic controls. From PBMCs, CD4+ and CD8+ T cells were isolated by magnetic microbeads.

Study-level points and caveats: Type 2 diabetes and control V and J usage correlated highly, around 0.97.

Genomic DNA was the PCR template. Amplification of the beta chain CDR3 used 30 forward and 13 reverse multiplex primers. TCRdb reanalysed the multiplex PCR reads using MiXCR and keeps one entry per CDR3 protein. Among about 290,000 distinct CDR3 sequences, over 45% were seen once, and the ten largest hold roughly 13%. This clonotype occurred once. Its specificity is unknown. V lost 4 bases to trimming and J lost 1 base; unmatched junction nucleotides: 15. The CDR3 totals 18 residues. Germline CDR1 MDHEN, CDR2 SYDVKM. The source material was peripheral blood mononuclear cells (PBMCs). The clonotype comes from a man aged 18 to 35 with type 2 diabetes. The chain employs TRBV28 and TRBJ2-7; TRBD1 agrees at 8 bases. This CDR3 is CASSYTPPGQVTSYEQYF. CDR3 coding DNA: TGTGCCAGCAGTTACACCCCACCGGGACAGGTAACGTCCTACGAGCAGTACTTC.